The next 15 T cell receptor beta chains were all read from a single sample in a study of chemoradiotherapy in HPV16-positive cancers. The protocol was immunoSEQ multiplex PCR, while the TCRdb copy is restricted to in-frame clones and leaves out a portion. The table has about 15,000 clones, under 85% seen once. Collection of the sample occurred from a patient who underwent chemoradiotherapy. These receptors originate from a human donor with HPV-associated anogenital cancer.

This clone was detected a few times. CDR3 protein: CASTGTMNTEAFF. The CDR3 DNA reads as TGTGCCAGCACCGGGACGATGAACACTGAAGCTTTCTTT. The chain recombines TRBV27 with TRBJ1-1; D perhaps matches TRBD1 (5 bases). CDR3 size: 13 residues. V was cut by 7 bases and J by 0 bases, with 9 bases left in between. Per the germline V gene, CDR1 is MNHEY and CDR2 is SMNVEV (reference sequence).

The chain carries TRBV30 and TRBJ1-1, with a weak D call TRBD1 (5 bases). CDR1 is GTSNPN and CDR2 is SVGIG in the germline V gene (reference sequence). This CDR3 contains 13 residues. Trimming took 2 bases from V and 10 from J, leaving 17 bases between them. The CDR3 nucleotides are TGTGCCTGGAGTCAGGGTGGGCGCTCTCGAGCTTTCTTT. Encoded protein: CAWSQGGRSRAFF. Drawing the rest from reference TRBV30 and TRBJ1-1, the complete variable domain is SQTIHQWPATLVQPVGSPLSLECTVEGTSNPNLYWYRQAAGRGLQLLFYSVGIGQISSEVPQNLSASRPQDRQFILSSKKLLLSDSGFYLCAWSQGGRSRAFFGQGTRLTVV.

The genes are TRBV7-2 and TRBJ2-5, with TRBD2 matching over 7 bases. Trimming took 4 bases from V and 0 from J; bases not matched to a gene: 11. The CDR3 is 17 amino acids. Germline loops: CDR1 SGHTA, CDR2 FQGNSA. The CDR3 DNA is TGTGCCAGCAGCTCCAGATCTTGGGGGGGGAACCAAGAGACCCAGTACTTC. Amino acid sequence: CASSSRSWGGNQETQYF.

Here the CDR3 DNA reads TGTGCTAGTGCCCAGGGACAGATAAACACCGGGGAGCTGTTTTTT. Protein: CASAQGQINTGELFF. V gene TRBV12-5 combines with J gene TRBJ2-2; 7 bases are shared with TRBD1. The V gene's germline CDR1 is LGHNT and CDR2 FRNRAP. Trimming took 7 bases from V and 2 from J; bases not matched to a gene: 7. This CDR3 contains 15 residues.

The chain uses TRBV27 and TRBJ2-1; no firm D call. This CDR3 is 12 amino acids long. The germline V and J ends were trimmed by 6 bases and 5 bases, with 8 bases remaining between them. Germline lookup yields CDR1 MNHEY and CDR2 SMNVEV (reference sequence). CDR3 region: CASSYRNNEQFF. DNA for the CDR3: TGTGCCAGCAGCTACCGTAACAATGAGCAGTTCTTC.

This clone appeared a few times. The chain couples TRBV7-9 to TRBJ1-2, with 7 bases fitting TRBD1. Trimming at V came to 5 bases and at J to 2 bases, leaving 8 bases not matched to a gene. CDR3 length: 15 residues. Germline lookup yields CDR1 SEHNR and CDR2 FQNEAQ (reference sequence). The CDR3 DNA reads as TGTGCCAGCAGCCGTTCGACAGGGAGCAACTATGGCTACACCTTC. Translation: CASSRSTGSNYGYTF. Supplemented by reference TRBV7-9 and TRBJ1-2, the full variable domain reads DTGVSQNPRHKITKRGQNVTFRCDPISEHNRLYWYRQTLGQGPEFLTYFQNEAQLEKSRLLSDRFSAERPKGSFSTLEIQRTEQGDSAMYLCASSRSTGSNYGYTFGSGTRLTVV.

The V and J genes are TRBV9 and TRBJ2-1; no definite D call. Germline values: CDR1 SGDLS, CDR2 YYNGEE. The length of the CDR3 is 12 residues. V lost 3 bases and J lost 7, with 8 bases in between. CDR3 in amino acids: CASSGIGNEQFF. In DNA, the CDR3 is TGTGCCAGCAGCGGTATAGGTAATGAGCAGTTCTTC.

This clone was observed a few times. The chain recombines TRBV5-1 with TRBJ1-2; D call uncertain. With 0 bases removed from V and 4 bases from J, the gap between germline ends came to 4 bases. CDR3 length: 12 residues. Looked up from germline, CDR1 is SGHRS and CDR2 is YFSETQ. CDR3 sequence: CASSLDAYGYTF. The CDR3 coding sequence is TGCGCCAGCAGCTTGGACGCCTATGGCTACACCTTC.

V and J are TRBV19 and TRBJ2-2; D is ambiguous. The V end lost 0 bases, the J end lost 7 bases, and 6 bases lay between the germline ends. Looked up from germline, CDR1 is LNHDA and CDR2 is SQIVND (reference sequence). The CDR3 has 13 amino acids. The CDR3 nucleotides read TGTGCCAGTAGTATAGACATTTACGGGGAGCTGTTTTTT. This translates into CASSIDIYGELFF. The whole variable domain, remainder taken from reference TRBV19 and TRBJ2-2, is DGGITQSPKYLFRKEGQNVTLSCEQNLNHDAMYWYRQDPGQGLRLIYYSQIVNDFQKGDIAEGYSVSREKKESFPLTVTSAQKNPTAFYLCASSIDIYGELFFGEGSRLTVL.

The chain combines TRBV7-2 with TRBJ1-6; maybe TRBD1 (5 bases). The CDR3 loop spans 15 amino acids. Trimming stripped 4 bases from V and 7 bases from J, with 14 bases between. Germline V gives CDR1 SGHTA, CDR2 FQGNSA. The CDR3 DNA reads TGTGCCAGCAGCTCCTCGACCAGGGAAAATTCACCCCTCCACTTT. It is translated as CASSSSTRENSPLHF.

This clone occurred once. V and J are TRBV7-9 and TRBJ1-4; 8 nucleotides match TRBD1. The CDR3 spans 15 residues. V shed 5 bases, J shed 5 bases, and the junction held 7 bases outside the gene matches. Germline CDR1 is SEHNR and CDR2 is FQNEAQ (reference sequence). This CDR3 reads CASSISTGDNEKLFF. Written as DNA, the CDR3 is TGTGCCAGCAGCATATCGACAGGGGACAATGAAAAACTGTTTTTT.

The rearrangement uses TRBV5-6 and TRBJ1-2; D not certain. V shed 8 bases and J shed 0 bases, with 17 bases lying between them. The germline V gene has CDR1 SGHDT and CDR2 YYEEEE. The CDR3 has 15 residues. This chain's CDR3 is CASGYIGPSNYGYTF. The CDR3 bases are TGTGCCAGTGGGTACATAGGGCCCTCTAACTATGGCTACACCTTC. The variable domain in full, completed from reference TRBV5-6 and TRBJ1-2, reads DAGVTQSPTHLIKTRGQQVTLRCSPKSGHDTVSWYQQALGQGPQFIFQYYEEEERQRGNFPDRFSGHQFPNYSSELNVNALLLGDSALYLCASGYIGPSNYGYTFGSGTRLTVV.

About this clone: Other DNA sequences in the same sample also yield this CDR3. The J gene is TRBJ2-5, the V gene TRBV18; D call uncertain. V was pared by 3 bases and J by 0 bases, with 2 bases between. The CDR3 sequence is 12 residues long. The germline V gene has CDR1 KGHSH and CDR2 LQKENI. This chain's CDR3 is CASSPYQETQYF. In nucleotides, the CDR3 is TGTGCCAGCTCACCGTACCAAGAGACCCAGTACTTC.

CDR3 coding DNA: TGTGCCAGCAGCTTAAGTCCCTCTGGGGCCAACGTCCTGACTTTC. It encodes CASSLSPSGANVLTF. This chain uses TRBV7-2 with TRBJ2-6; D gene ambiguous. The germline V gene encodes CDR1 SGHTA and CDR2 FQGNSA. Deletions cut 2 bases from V and 0 bases from J, with 5 bases between. This CDR3 contains 15 residues.

The rearrangement links TRBV2 to TRBJ2-1; the match to TRBD1 covers 8 bases. Losses at the gene ends were 6 bases for V and 4 bases for J; bases not matched to a gene: 2. CDR1 SNHLY and CDR2 FYNNEI come from the germline V gene. The CDR3 sequence is 13 residues long. The CDR3 DNA reads TGTGCCAGCAGCCGACAGGGGTACAATGAGCAGTTCTTC. Encoded protein: CASSRQGYNEQFF.